The sequence of this T cell receptor beta chain was determined in a study of shared clonotypes between healthy human individuals (dated by TCRdb to the early 2020s). Turning to the overall study: Three men and two women, aged 18 to 49 years, made up the cohort. For each donor, three plates each were used for CD4 naive and CD4 memory, two plates were used for CD8 naive, and one plate was used for CD8 memory. To estimate repertoire size and how much clonotype sharing occurs between individuals, the study deeply sequenced the blood TCR repertoires of 5 or 6 healthy adults. Different laboratories and diverse techniques were used to prepare libraries and sequence TCR repertoires, to increase sequencing depth and limit assay-specific biases. Each donor's leukapheresis produced roughly between about 0.8 and 8.9 billion PBMCs.

Study-level results and caveats: Even with the large sequencing depth, rarefaction of the sorted-subset datasets indicated that sequencing was incomplete. Pairwise subsampling led to the expectation that sequencing depth would affect the degree of clonotype sharing among donors. Sampling was limited to blood, and TCR repertoires in tissue likely differ from TCR repertoires in blood. Compared with non-shared clonotypes, clonotypes shared by all four sorted-subset donors had higher generation probabilities. About 5% of naive CD4, around 3.6% of naive CD8, about 2.1% of memory CD4, and about 0.4% of memory CD8 clonotypes were shared across several donors. The small number of donors limited the genetic and exposure-history diversity represented. Estimated clonotype richness was generally larger for naive than for memory subsets.

Using the deep immunoSEQ assay, TCR CDR3 regions were amplified from genomic DNA by multiplex PCR. Extracted genomic DNA from each cell subset was distributed evenly across all wells of several immunoSEQ 96-well plates, and each plate was treated as a replicate. Each replicate PCR for sorted subsets received roughly 200 ng genomic DNA, equal to about 30,000 T cell genomes. Purified libraries were measured with a Qubit 3.0 fluorometer, size-checked on a Bioanalyzer 2100, and measured again with the KAPA Library Quantification kit. Each immunoSEQ 96-well plate was sequenced on its own single-read 150-cycle Illumina NextSeq 550 flow cell. The study's own analysis went as follows. Because the immunoSEQ output included only junctional sequences and no quality scores, the filtering could not be the same as the filtering used for full-length reads. Sequences were annotated with PyIR, a Python wrapper for IgBLAST v1.9, and V/J genes and CDR3 were assigned using IMGT germline references. Reads were filtered out if the reads had weak V/J assignments (E-value above 1e-6), no CDR3, stop codons, out-of-frame junctions, or ambiguous translated residues. V3J clonotypes were defined by identical inferred V gene, J gene, and CDR3 amino acid sequence. Percentage overlap between repertoires was computed as shared unique clonotypes divided by the size of the smaller repertoire. Richness of each repertoire was evaluated using RTK rarefaction, the Chao1 estimator, and Recon v2.1 estimates of unobserved clonotypes. Generation probabilities were computed with OLGA for all TCRbeta clonotypes obtained by the gDNA method from several donors. The immuneACCESS repertoire file appears here via TCRdb, limited to in-frame rearrangements. These files lack a portion of the clones; in checked studies, under half of the deficit traces to unresolved V genes, and the cause of the others is not known. That table furnishes V, J and clone size, whereas the DNA furnished D and trimming. The sample data list around 700,000 clones, and roughly 73% of these were observed just once. The ten top clones hold 1.5% to 2% of the sample.

Donors were healthy HIV-negative adults with no recently reported acute infections or vaccinations. Every donor was a Caucasian adult living in Nashville, Tennessee, USA. CD4+ T cells were enriched by magnetic negative selection; naive cells were then positively selected on CD45RA, and the negative fraction formed the memory subset. Blood was collected by leukapheresis, and PBMCs were isolated by Ficoll-Histopaque density gradient centrifugation and then cryopreserved in liquid nitrogen vapor phase. Analytical flow cytometry was used to check the purity and quantity of every magnetically sorted T cell population. From each sorted fraction, genomic DNA was isolated and quantified by UV absorbance on a Nanodrop 2000c. In regard to this clone: The antigen it recognizes is unknown. Within one base of it there is no much larger clone, and no base qualities were kept.

The sample taken for sequencing was memory CD4+ T cells sorted from blood. The cell subset or site label, read with the paper, signifies: CD45RA-negative fraction. The receptor was isolated from a woman aged 25-40 years in good health.

The sequence in DNA is TGTGCCAGCAGGGGCACGATTCCAGATACGCAGTATTTT. Its translation is CASRGTIPDTQYF. This chain joins TRBV27 to TRBJ2-3; the D gene identity is not certain. V and J are truncated by 6 bases and 4 bases respectively, leaving an intervening sequence of 11 bases. Looking up the germline V gene (reference sequence) yields CDR1 MNHEY and CDR2 SMNVEV. The CDR3 runs 13 amino acids, cysteine and phenylalanine included. Only the CDR3 DNA is retained, 39 bases long and in frame from the first base.